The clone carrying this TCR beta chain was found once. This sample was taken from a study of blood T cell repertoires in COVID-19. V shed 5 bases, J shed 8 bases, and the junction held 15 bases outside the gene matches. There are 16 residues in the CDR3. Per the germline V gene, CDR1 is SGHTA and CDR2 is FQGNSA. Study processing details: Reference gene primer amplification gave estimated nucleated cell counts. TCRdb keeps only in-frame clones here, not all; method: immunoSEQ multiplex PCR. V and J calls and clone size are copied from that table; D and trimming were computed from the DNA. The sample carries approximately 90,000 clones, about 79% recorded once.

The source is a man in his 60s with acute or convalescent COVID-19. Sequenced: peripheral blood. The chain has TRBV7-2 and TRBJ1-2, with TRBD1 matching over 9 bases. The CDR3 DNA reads TGTGCCAGCAGCCCCGGACAGGGGTCTACAGTTTACGGCTACACCTTC. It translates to CASSPGQGSTVYGYTF. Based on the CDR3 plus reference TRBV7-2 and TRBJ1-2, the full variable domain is GAGVSQSPSNKVTEKGKDVELRCDPISGHTALYWYRQSLGQGLEFLIYFQGNSAPDKSGLPSDRFSAERTGGSVSTLTIQRTQQEDSAVYLCASSPGQGSTVYGYTFGSGTRLTVV.